This paragraph reports one T cell receptor (beta chain). It lacks a known antigen. The record has no base qualities; no much larger clone is one base away. The cohort was made up of approximately 700 healthy bone marrow donors. Cohort members were all nominally healthy when sampled, although unrecorded immune exposures were likely present. The donor was CMV seropositive and was included in the group of 250 to 300 seropositive cohort members. A peripheral blood sample was collected from each donor, and TCR beta sequencing was performed on peripheral blood mononuclear cells. Genomic DNA extraction from the blood cell samples was performed with the Qiagen DNeasy Blood Extraction Kit. This entry belongs to a study of cytomegalovirus exposure and HLA in healthy donors (TCRdb year 2017). Study-level background: An earlier analysis of several hundred of the donors reported 276 Gb of sequence data and around 110 million unique TCR beta sequences obtained from about 170 million T cells. An early release that covered about 600 HLA-typed donors contained approximately 300 gigabases of sequencing data and approximately 85 million unique TCR sequences. Of the 300 to 500 genotyped donors, approximately 81% were placed in the genetic ancestry cluster associated with self-reported Caucasian donors. The study was designed to test whether signatures of past pathogen exposure could be identified by cataloging public T cell receptors. The T cell repertoires of under 700 subjects were profiled by immunosequencing and related to cytomegalovirus serostatus. In addition to the first cohort of roughly 670 subjects, a separate validation cohort of under 150 different subjects was used. To predict cytomegalovirus infection status, the study brought together high-throughput TCR immunosequencing, statistical association of individual TCRs with disease status, and machine learning. A later analysis re-examined previously published TCR beta repertoires from about 670 donors and added high-resolution HLA genotyping to investigate patterns of TCR occurrence. The later analysis used no new phenotypic data to find candidate immune exposures, relying instead on TCR beta sequences and their occurrence across donors. In an earlier analysis of 500 to 650 of the donors, high-throughput TCR beta sequencing was used to judge whether each TCR beta V gene segment behaved as functional or pseudogenic. Donor age, sex, ethnicity and CMV serostatus were collected together with the repertoire data. A later genetic analysis used genome-wide SNP genotypes for about 60% of the roughly 700 donors, treating that subset as a discovery cohort. All discovery cohort repertoires had been generated on a single sequencing platform. HLA typing covered class I and class II loci at four-digit resolution. The number of typed donors differed by locus: roughly 620-640 for A, B, C, DRB1 and DQB1; 500 to 550 for DQA1; approximately 610 for DPA1; and roughly 450 for DPB1. Because of strong linkage in the cohort, 4 to 6 DR-DQ haplotypes were treated as single units for association and clustering. Among around 400 genotyped donors of the cohort, an average of about 220,000 unique TCR beta nucleotide sequences was sequenced per donor, of which about 20% were non-productive.

V and J lose 5 bases and 0 bases, and a span of 12 bases separates them. Taken from the germline V gene, the CDR1 and CDR2 loops are SGHRS and YFSETQ. Reading from cysteine to phenylalanine, the CDR3 counts 14 amino acids. Only the CDR3 region is kept as DNA, spanning 42 bases read in frame from base 1. The library relied on the immunoSEQ multiplex PCR assay. A mixture of 60 forward primers for TCR Vbeta segments and 13 reverse primers for TCR Jbeta segments was used in the multiplex PCR. The CDR3 region of rearranged TCR beta genes was amplified from genomic DNA with a multiplex PCR assay. On the Illumina HiSeq System, the amplified TCR beta libraries were sequenced as 87-base-pair reads. The paper's processing steps were these. Across the 500 to 700 repertoires, a later analysis counted approximately 83 million unique TCR beta chains, around 11 million of which were shared by at least two donors. A nearest-neighbor algorithm error-corrected the raw reads and collapsed the reads into unique sequences, merging closely related sequences to remove PCR and sequencing errors. Alignment of CDR3 sequences to IMGT reference sequences was used to assign V, D and J gene segments. For a sequence to be retained, a match of at least six nucleotides was required to both a V gene segment and a J gene segment. A rearrangement counted as productive if the CDR3 had no stop codons and remained in frame with V and J, and every other rearrangement counted as non-productive. Following IMGT convention, CDR3 was defined as the stretch from the second conserved V-encoded cysteine up to the conserved J-encoded phenylalanine. Sequences without an unambiguous match to a single V gene segment were excluded from the earlier analysis of about 640 of the donors. An earlier analysis of some 610 of the donors called V segments functional above 56.7% productive rearrangements and segregating when the between-donor standard deviation exceeded 5%. A statistical classification framework was built to diagnose cytomegalovirus status from the catalog of TCR beta chain sequences. A later analysis assigned V and J genes by comparing TCR nucleotide sequences with IMGT/GENE-DB human TR gene sequences. Using the TCRdist pipeline, a later analysis assigned CDR3 sequences along with most-parsimonious VDJ recombination scenarios. In a later analysis, each TCR beta chain was defined by its CDR3 amino acid sequence together with its V-gene family, and reads without a unique V-gene family were excluded. In a later analysis, fewer than 600 highly shared, low-generation-probability nucleotide sequences were removed to address suspected cross-contamination and a sequencing artifact. In a later analysis, a clonal expansion index was calculated for each public chain from normalized within-repertoire ranks of inferred template counts. In a later analysis, generation probabilities were computed using a VDJ recombination model fitted to out-of-frame rearrangements, and the results were checked against IGoR. A later analysis scored TCR-TCR, TCR-HLA and TCR-CMV co-occurrence with hypergeometric tests, applying a repertoire-size bias correction to TCR pairs. False discovery rates were estimated in a later analysis by permuting HLA or CMV assignments 20 times. A later analysis grouped co-occurring TCRs with DBSCAN, adding TCRdist sequence similarity when clustering within HLA-allele-positive subsets. Co-occurrence clustering excluded repertoires with fewer than 30,000 or more than 120,000 public chains, plus five with anomalous nucleotide sharing. In its TCRdb copy, this immuneACCESS table keeps in-frame sequences only and misses some clones. Where compared with another copy, unresolved V genes explain less than half of these, and the others have no known cause. The V and J calls and clone size were taken over from that table, and D and trimming were inferred from the DNA. For this sample the table gives tens of thousands of clones, of which roughly 88% were detected only once. Jointly, the top ten make up 15% to 20% of the sample.

What the research found in general, with its limitations: A later analysis found that most CMV-associated TCR beta chains appeared HLA-restricted, with HLA associations seemingly driven largely by CMV exposure. Compared with equally common non-associated chains, HLA-associated TCR beta chains in a later analysis were more clonally expanded and had lower generation probabilities. Presence/absence analyses assumed roughly uniform sequencing depth across donors, an assumption that may not hold. Compared with the roughly 700-donor mean, donors in an Asian-associated ancestry cluster had fewer N-insertions in productive TCRs, according to a later genetic analysis. Assigning TCR associations to individual alleles was difficult when HLA alleles, especially DR and DQ, strongly co-occurred. For the cohort, immune exposure information was limited to CMV serostatus. The 87-base-pair reads could not distinguish some IMGT-functional V segments, including TRBV6-2 and TRBV6-3, so those segments were excluded. According to the authors, the approach could potentially be generalized to other disease states and immunological phenotypes. A later analysis associated 16,951 TCR beta sequences with specific HLA alleles at a false discovery rate of 0.05. The classifier was reported to diagnose cytomegalovirus status with high specificity and sensitivity in both the original cohort and the validation cohort. The cohort was sequenced for TCR beta chains only, and without alpha or paired-chain data the features that could be detected were limited. A later genetic analysis associated a missense DCLRE1C variant with V-gene and J-gene trimming of TCR beta chains, and an independent cohort replicated the association. In a later analysis, TCR association rates were found to vary across HLA loci, with the most associated TCRs seen for DRB1 alleles and the fewest for HLA-C alleles. A cluster of highly shared sequence variants was judged likely to be a technical artifact of the sequencing pipeline. Several of the top co-occurrence clusters appeared to be linked to parvovirus B19, influenza, CMV and Epstein-Barr virus, according to a later analysis. In the study, around 150 TCR beta chains were listed as associated with cytomegalovirus. Because HLA typing was unavailable for some donors at each locus, only the typed subset was used in association tests. Correlated functional status among segregating V segments might be attributable to linkage disequilibrium, but an unknown experimental factor could not be ruled out. A further reported finding was that TCR beta sequences accurately predicted the HLA-A and HLA-B alleles for most subjects in the first cohort. Roughly 17 rarely observed V segments, including chromosome 9 orphons, were excluded from the earlier analysis of a few hundred of the donors because counts were too low. In vitro tests confirmed that a few of the cytomegalovirus-associated TCR beta chains recognize cytomegalovirus antigens. In an earlier analysis of about 600 of the donors, most TCR beta V segments appeared in productive rearrangements about 87% or about 30% of the time, broadly matching IMGT annotations. While some public TCRs were present in many individuals, most TCR sequences turned up only very rarely across donors.

Recombination joined TRBV5-1 with TRBJ2-7; TRBD1 might be the D gene, on 6 matching bases. This clonotype was sampled from a man in his sixties or seventies in good health and CMV-seropositive. Sequencing input: PBMCs. Read as DNA, the sequence is TGCGCCAGCAGTTTTACAGGGAGCTCCTACGAGCAGTACTTC. This yields the protein CASSFTGSSYEQYF.